This entry concerns a single T cell receptor (beta chain). This CDR3 comprises 14 residues. CDR1 and CDR2 from the germline V gene are SQVTM and ANQGSEA. Trimming left V 4 bases short and J 2 bases short, with 12 bases between. The source of the sample is a study of CD8 T cells in Susac syndrome. Reverse transcription of 0.5 to 1 ug RNA used random hexamers. With immunoSEQ multiplex PCR, TCR beta CDR3 was amplified across 54 Vbeta and 13 Jbeta. Via MiXCR, TCRdb re-called the immunoSEQ multiplex PCR reads, giving one row per CDR3 protein. The top ten clones hold 0.095% to 0.13% of a sample with 150,000 to 200,000 distinct CDR3 sequences, 85% to 95% of them seen once.

V usage is TRBV29-1 and J usage is TRBJ2-1; D may be TRBD1 (6 bases). This clonotype was obtained from a human donor with Susac syndrome. Sequences were obtained from CD4+ T cells from PBMCs. CDR3 protein: CSVARGFTYNEQFF. The DNA of the CDR3 is TGCAGCGTTGCCAGGGGTTTCACCTACAATGAGCAGTTCTTC.